This T cell receptor beta chain was obtained from a study of T cells in Graves' hyperthyroidism and ophthalmopathy. The CDR3 is made up of 15 amino acids. Trimming removed 0 bases from V and 5 bases from J; junction bases left unmatched: 6. CDR1 is SGHTA and CDR2 is FQGNSA in the germline V gene. Remarks on this clonotype: Its antigen is unknown.

Findings and caveats of the study: Ophthalmopathy could be told apart from stable hyperthyroidism with a 13 V-J model. Most thyroid clonotypes expanded above 0.001 were also detected in blood.

Patients with uncontrolled infections, other autoimmune diseases, pregnancy or lactation were excluded. Together with thyroid ultrasound, orbital computed tomography, serum thyroxine and TRAb, clinical symptoms were used for diagnoses. TCR beta CDR3 sequences were amplified from RNA transcripts. A first-round RT-PCR of the TCR CDR3 used the HTBI primer set. In TCRdb, the multiplex PCR reads were re-called with MiXCR into one record per CDR3 protein. Of 500,000 to 600,000 distinct CDR3 sequences in the sample, 40% to 55% were seen once. This sequence joins TRBV7-2 and TRBJ1-1, with 7 bases lining up with TRBD1. This clonotype originated in an adult woman with Graves' disease, either hyperthyroidism or ophthalmopathy (not recorded which). The sequencing sample was made of peripheral blood or thyroid tissue (not recorded which). DNA for the CDR3: TGTGCCAGCAGCTTAGCTAGGGCCAGGGGGACTGAAGCTTTCTTT. Protein sequence: CASSLARARGTEAFF.